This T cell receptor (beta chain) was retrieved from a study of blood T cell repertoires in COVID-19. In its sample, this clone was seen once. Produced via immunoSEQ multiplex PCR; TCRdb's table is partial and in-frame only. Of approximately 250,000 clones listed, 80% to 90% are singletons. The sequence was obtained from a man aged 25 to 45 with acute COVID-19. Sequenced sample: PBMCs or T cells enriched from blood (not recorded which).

CDR3 loop: CASSQTGSPEQYV. CDR3 nucleotides: TGTGCCAGCAGCCAGACAGGGTCCCCCGAGCAGTACGTC. The rearrangement uses TRBV5-8 and TRBJ2-7; 7 nucleotides align to TRBD1. The CDR3 covers 13 residues. The V gene's germline CDR1 is SGHTS and CDR2 YDEGEE. Trimming took 4 bases from V and 6 from J; bases not matched to a gene: 7.